The subject of this entry is one T cell receptor beta chain. The data derive from a study of shared clonotypes between healthy human individuals. The assay was immunoSEQ multiplex PCR, and TCRdb's table has in-frame clones only and misses some. The data contain about 2.4 million clones, approximately 90% of them singletons. Trimming removed 1 base from V and 4 bases from J; junction bases left unmatched: 6. The CDR3 length is 16 residues. Germline CDR1 and CDR2: SGHTA and FQGNSA. The gene calls are TRBV7-2 and TRBJ2-3; 9 nucleotides match TRBD2. The sequenced material came from naive CD4+ T cells sorted from blood. The subset here: CD45RA+ positively selected. The TCR originated in a man aged 18 to 30 in good health. This CDR3 reads CASSLGGGRAPDTQYF. CDR3 bases: TGTGCCAGCAGCTTAGGGGGCGGGAGGGCCCCAGATACGCAGTATTTT.